The present T cell receptor (beta chain) was sequenced within a study of identical twins. One entry per CDR3 protein results from TCRdb running MiXCR on the 5' RACE reads. In the table there are some 660,000 distinct CDR3 sequences, 8.6% of which are singletons. Broader study findings: For out-of-frame alpha sequences shared by twins, low generation probability was in excess.

CDR1 and CDR2 from the germline V gene are WNHNN and SYGVQD (reference sequence). V was trimmed by 2 bases and J by 7 bases, leaving 21 bases between them. CDR3 length: 17 residues. Remarks on this clonotype: Its target is unknown.

These same records also appear under a second study, on yellow fever vaccine responses in identical twins.

The chain uses TRBV10-1 and TRBJ2-1, with D perhaps assigned TRBD1 or TRBD2 (5 bases each). The sequencing sample was made of PBMCs. The sequence derives from a young woman in good health. CDR3 region: CASSEGGRTGVWNEQFF. The CDR3 bases are TGCGCCAGCAGTGAGGGGGGTAGGACTGGAGTGTGGAATGAGCAGTTCTTC.